This T cell receptor beta chain was identified in a study of blood T cell repertoires in COVID-19. Study as a whole: Spain, Italy and the United States supplied samples that represented acute and convalescent COVID-19. From T cells, B-cell-depleted T cells, or PBMCs came the material, which was cDNA or gDNA.

How the authors handled the data: Amplification from reference gene primers served as the basis for estimated nucleated cell counts. Sequencing used immunoSEQ multiplex PCR; TCRdb keeps in-frame clones, though not all of them. The V and J calls and clone size come from that table; D and trimming were worked out from the DNA. This sample has 25,000 to 35,000 clones, with 85% found just once. Trimming took off 3 bases at V and 4 bases at J, with 12 bases between the two ends. CDR1 is KGHSH and CDR2 is LQKENI in the germline V gene. The CDR3 is 14 amino acids. The material sequenced was peripheral blood. This sequence joins TRBV18 and TRBJ2-5, with D possibly matching TRBD2 (6 bases). The clonotype comes from a human donor in a cohort sampled during active COVID-19. CDR3: CASSPRAGGETQYF. In nucleotides, the CDR3 is TGTGCCAGCTCACCCAGAGCGGGCGGAGAGACCCAGTACTTC.